This entry features one TCR beta chain sequence. Its cognate antigen is unknown. This sample is part of a study of CD8 T cells in ankylosing spondylitis. MiXCR was run by TCRdb on the 5' RACE reads, yielding one entry per CDR3 protein. The repertoire holds over 600,000 distinct CDR3 sequences, roughly 20% seen once, with roughly a fifth in the top ten. Study outcomes and limitations: What seemed typical of ankylosing spondylitis blood was a TCR beta motif built from 7 or 8 highly homologous variants.

V shed 4 bases and J shed 8 bases, with 11 bases lying between them. This CDR3 is 13 amino acids long. Germline V gene lookup returns CDR1 LGHNA and CDR2 YSLEER. Sequencing was done on a sample of blood, either unsorted or a sorted T cell fraction (not recorded which). The receptor comes from a male donor with ankylosing spondylitis. V and J are TRBV4-3 and TRBJ2-2; D gene uncertain. CDR3 sequence: CASSLLGEGELFF. CDR3 nucleotides: TGCGCCAGCAGCCTTTTGGGCGAGGGGGAGCTGTTTTTT.